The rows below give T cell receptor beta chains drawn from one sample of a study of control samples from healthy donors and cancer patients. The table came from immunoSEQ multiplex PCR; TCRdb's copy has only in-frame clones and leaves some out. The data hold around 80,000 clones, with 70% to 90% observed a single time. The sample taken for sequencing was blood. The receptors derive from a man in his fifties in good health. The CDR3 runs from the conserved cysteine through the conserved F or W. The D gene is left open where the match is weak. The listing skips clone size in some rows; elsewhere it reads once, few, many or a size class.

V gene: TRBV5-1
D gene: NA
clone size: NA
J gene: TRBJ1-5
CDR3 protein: CASSPELNQPQHF
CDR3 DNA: TGCGCCAGCAGCCCGGAACTGAATCAGCCCCAGCATTTT

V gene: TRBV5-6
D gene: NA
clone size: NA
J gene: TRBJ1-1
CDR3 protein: CASSKGLSFAEAFF
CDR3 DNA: TGTGCCAGCAGCAAGGGACTCTCGTTCGCTGAAGCTTTCTTT

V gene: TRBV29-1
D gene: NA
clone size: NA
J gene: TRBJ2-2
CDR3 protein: CSVEEGSANTGELFF
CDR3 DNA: TGCAGCGTTGAAGAGGGCAGCGCGAACACCGGGGAGCTGTTTTTT

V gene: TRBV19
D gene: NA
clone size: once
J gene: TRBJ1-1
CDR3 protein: CATSKGMMNTEAFF
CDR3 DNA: TGTGCCACCAGTAAGGGTATGATGAACACTGAAGCTTTCTTT

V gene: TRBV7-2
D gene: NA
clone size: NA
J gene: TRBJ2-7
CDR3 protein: CASSLKGGYVSYEQYF
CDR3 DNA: TGTGCCAGCAGCTTAAAGGGCGGCTACGTCTCCTACGAGCAGTACTTC

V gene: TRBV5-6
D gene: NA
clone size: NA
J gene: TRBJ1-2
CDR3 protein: CASSLERESGYTF
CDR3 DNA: TGTGCCAGCAGCTTGGAACGTGAATCTGGCTACACCTTC

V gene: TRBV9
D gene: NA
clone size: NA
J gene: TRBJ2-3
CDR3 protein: CASSVGSGWASDTQYF
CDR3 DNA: TGTGCCAGCAGCGTAGGTTCCGGTTGGGCCTCAGATACGCAGTATTTT

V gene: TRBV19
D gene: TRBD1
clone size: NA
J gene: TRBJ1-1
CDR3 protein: CASSFDRGLFNTEAFF
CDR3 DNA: TGTGCCAGTTCCTTCGACAGGGGGCTCTTCAACACTGAAGCTTTCTTT

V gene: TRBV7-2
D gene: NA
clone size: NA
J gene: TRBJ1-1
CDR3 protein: CASSLERGTEAFF
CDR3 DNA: TGTGCCAGCAGCTTAGAGAGGGGCACTGAAGCTTTCTTT

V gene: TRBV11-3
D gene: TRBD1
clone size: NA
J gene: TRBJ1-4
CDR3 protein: CASRGSTGGEKLFF
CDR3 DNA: TGTGCCAGCAGGGGCAGCACAGGGGGTGAAAAACTGTTTTTT

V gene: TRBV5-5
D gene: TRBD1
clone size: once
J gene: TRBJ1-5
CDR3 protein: CASSLSGTVNQPQHF
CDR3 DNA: TGTGCCAGCAGCTTGAGTGGGACAGTCAATCAGCCCCAGCATTTT

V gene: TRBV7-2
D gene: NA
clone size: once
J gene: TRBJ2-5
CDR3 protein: CASSFVGGGETQYF
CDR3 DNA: TGTGCCAGCAGCTTCGTGGGGGGAGGAGAGACCCAGTACTTC

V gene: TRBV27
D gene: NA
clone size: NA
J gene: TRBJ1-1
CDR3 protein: CASSSITGKAFF
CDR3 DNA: TGTGCCAGCAGTTCCATTACAGGGAAAGCTTTCTTT

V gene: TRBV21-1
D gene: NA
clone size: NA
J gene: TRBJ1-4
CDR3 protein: CASSNSSGTDEKLFF
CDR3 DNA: TGTGCCAGCAGCAACTCCTCCGGGACAGATGAAAAACTGTTTTTT

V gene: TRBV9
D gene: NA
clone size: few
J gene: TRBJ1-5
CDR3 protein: CASSLRGGPEPQHF
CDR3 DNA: TGTGCCAGCAGCCTCCGAGGGGGGCCAGAGCCCCAGCATTTT

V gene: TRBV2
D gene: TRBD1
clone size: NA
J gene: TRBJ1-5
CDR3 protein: CASHRGGSNQPQHF
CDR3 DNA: TGTGCCAGTCACAGGGGAGGTAGCAATCAGCCCCAGCATTTT

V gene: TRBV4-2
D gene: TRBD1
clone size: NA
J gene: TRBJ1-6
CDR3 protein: CASSQEGTGDSPLHF
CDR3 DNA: TGTGCCAGCAGCCAAGAGGGGACAGGGGATTCACCCCTCCACTTT

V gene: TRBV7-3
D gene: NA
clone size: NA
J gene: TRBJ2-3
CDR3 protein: CASSLGGGGPTDTQYF
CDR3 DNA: TGTGCCAGCAGCTTGGGGGGCGGTGGACCAACAGATACGCAGTATTTT

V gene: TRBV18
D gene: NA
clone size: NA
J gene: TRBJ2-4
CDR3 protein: CASSPNPDHIQYF
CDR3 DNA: TGTGCCAGCTCACCAAATCCGGATCACATTCAGTACTTC

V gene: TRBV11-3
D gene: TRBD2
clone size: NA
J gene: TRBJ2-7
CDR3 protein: CASSAGLAGYYEQYF
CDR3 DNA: TGTGCCAGCAGCGCGGGACTAGCGGGATACTACGAGCAGTACTTC

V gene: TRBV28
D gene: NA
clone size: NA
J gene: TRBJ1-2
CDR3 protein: CASSLAGDYGYTF
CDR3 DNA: TGTGCCAGCAGTTTAGCAGGGGACTATGGCTACACCTTC

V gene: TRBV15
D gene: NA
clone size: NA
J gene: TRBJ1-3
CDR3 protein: CATMELSGNTIYF
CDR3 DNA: TGTGCCACCATGGAACTGTCGGGAAACACCATATATTTT

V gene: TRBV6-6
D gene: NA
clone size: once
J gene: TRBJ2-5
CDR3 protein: CASNAPGWETQYF
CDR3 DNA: TGTGCCAGCAACGCCCCCGGGTGGGAGACCCAGTACTTC

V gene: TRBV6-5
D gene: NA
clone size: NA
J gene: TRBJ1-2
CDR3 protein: CASRRAKGGYTF
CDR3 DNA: TGTGCCAGCAGAAGGGCGAAAGGTGGCTACACCTTC

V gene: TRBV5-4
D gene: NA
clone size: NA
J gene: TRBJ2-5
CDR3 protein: CASSLVGSERETQYF
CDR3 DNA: TGTGCCAGCAGCTTGGTCGGGAGTGAAAGAGAGACCCAGTACTTC

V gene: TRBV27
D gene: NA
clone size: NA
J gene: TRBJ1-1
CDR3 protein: CASSFVDGRTEAFF
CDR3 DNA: TGTGCCAGCAGTTTTGTCGACGGACGCACTGAAGCTTTCTTT

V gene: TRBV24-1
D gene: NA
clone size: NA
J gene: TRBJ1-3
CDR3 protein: CATSDPKAGNTIYF
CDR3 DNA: TGTGCCACCAGTGATCCTAAAGCTGGAAACACCATATATTTT

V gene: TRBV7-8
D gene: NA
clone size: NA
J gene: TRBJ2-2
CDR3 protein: CASSLDRVDTGELFF
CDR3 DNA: TGTGCCAGCAGCTTAGACAGGGTGGACACCGGGGAGCTGTTTTTT

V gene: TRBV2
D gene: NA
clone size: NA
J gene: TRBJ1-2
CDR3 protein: CASSEDNDYGYTF
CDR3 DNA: TGTGCCAGCAGTGAAGACAATGACTATGGCTACACCTTC

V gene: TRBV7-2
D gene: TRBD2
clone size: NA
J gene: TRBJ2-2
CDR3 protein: CASSRTSGSYTGELFF
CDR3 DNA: TGTGCCAGCAGCCGCACTAGCGGGAGCTATACCGGGGAGCTGTTTTTT

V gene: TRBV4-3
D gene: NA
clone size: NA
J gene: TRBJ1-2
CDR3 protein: CASSQGLTANYGYTF
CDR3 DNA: TGCGCCAGCAGCCAAGGTTTGACAGCTAACTATGGCTACACCTTC

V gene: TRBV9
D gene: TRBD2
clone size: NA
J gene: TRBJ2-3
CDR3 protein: CASNLAGEVNTQYF
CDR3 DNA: TGTGCCAGCAATCTAGCGGGAGAGGTAAATACGCAGTATTTT

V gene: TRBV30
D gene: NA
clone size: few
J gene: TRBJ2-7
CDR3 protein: CAWSAGNTYEQYF
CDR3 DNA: TGTGCCTGGAGTGCCGGGAACACCTACGAGCAGTACTTC

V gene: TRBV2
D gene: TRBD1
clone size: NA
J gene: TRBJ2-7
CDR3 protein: CASSATGGFSYEQYF
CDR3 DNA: TGTGCCAGCAGTGCAACAGGGGGGTTCTCCTACGAGCAGTACTTC

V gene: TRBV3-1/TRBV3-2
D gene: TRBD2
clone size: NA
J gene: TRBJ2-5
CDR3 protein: CASSTSGRTQETQYF
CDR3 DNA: TGTGCCAGCAGTACTAGCGGGAGGACCCAAGAGACCCAGTACTTC

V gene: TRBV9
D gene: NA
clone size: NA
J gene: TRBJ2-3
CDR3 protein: CASSYRREDTQYF
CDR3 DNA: TGTGCCAGCAGCTACCGACGGGAAGATACGCAGTATTTT

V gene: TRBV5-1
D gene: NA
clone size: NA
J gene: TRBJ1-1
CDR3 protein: CASSLPGRAEAFF
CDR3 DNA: TGCGCCAGCAGCTTGCCCGGGAGGGCTGAAGCTTTCTTT

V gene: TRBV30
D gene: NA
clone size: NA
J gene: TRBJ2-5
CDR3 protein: CAWGELQETQYF
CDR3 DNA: TGTGCCTGGGGAGAATTACAAGAGACCCAGTACTTC

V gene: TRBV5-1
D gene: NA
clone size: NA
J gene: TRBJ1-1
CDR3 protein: CASKDSYTEAFF
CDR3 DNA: TGCGCCAGCAAAGACAGCTACACTGAAGCTTTCTTT

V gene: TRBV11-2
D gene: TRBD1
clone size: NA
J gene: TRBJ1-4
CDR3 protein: CASQGGGGLDEKLFF
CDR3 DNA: TGTGCCAGCCAAGGGGGAGGGGGCTTGGATGAAAAACTGTTTTTT

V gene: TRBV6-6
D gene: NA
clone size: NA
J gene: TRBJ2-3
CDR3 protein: CAIRTESTDTQYF
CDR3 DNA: TGTGCCATCCGGACAGAAAGCACAGATACGCAGTATTTT

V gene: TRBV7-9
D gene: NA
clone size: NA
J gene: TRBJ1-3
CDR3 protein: CASSSNRDRYSGNTIYF
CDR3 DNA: TGTGCCAGCAGCTCGAACCGGGACCGATACTCTGGAAACACCATATATTTT

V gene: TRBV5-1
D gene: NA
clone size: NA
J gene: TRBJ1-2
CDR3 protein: CASSPDGFSGNGYTF
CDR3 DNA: TGCGCCAGCAGCCCGGACGGTTTTTCAGGCAATGGCTACACCTTC

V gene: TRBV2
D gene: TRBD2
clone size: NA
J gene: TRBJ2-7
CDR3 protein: CATLPSGGSYEQYF
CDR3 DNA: TGTGCCACCCTCCCTAGCGGGGGCTCCTACGAGCAGTACTTC

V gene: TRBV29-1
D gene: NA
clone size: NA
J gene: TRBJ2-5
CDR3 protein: CSVELGRGREETQYF
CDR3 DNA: TGCAGCGTTGAACTTGGGCGGGGGCGAGAAGAGACCCAGTACTTC

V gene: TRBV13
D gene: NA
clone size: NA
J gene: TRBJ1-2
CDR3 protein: CASSLGGLNYGYTF
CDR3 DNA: TGTGCCAGCAGCTTAGGCGGACTTAACTATGGCTACACCTTC

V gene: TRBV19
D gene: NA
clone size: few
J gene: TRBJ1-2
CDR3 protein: CASSIGVGAGTNYGYTF
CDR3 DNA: TGTGCCAGTAGTATAGGCGTCGGGGCAGGAACTAACTATGGCTACACCTTC